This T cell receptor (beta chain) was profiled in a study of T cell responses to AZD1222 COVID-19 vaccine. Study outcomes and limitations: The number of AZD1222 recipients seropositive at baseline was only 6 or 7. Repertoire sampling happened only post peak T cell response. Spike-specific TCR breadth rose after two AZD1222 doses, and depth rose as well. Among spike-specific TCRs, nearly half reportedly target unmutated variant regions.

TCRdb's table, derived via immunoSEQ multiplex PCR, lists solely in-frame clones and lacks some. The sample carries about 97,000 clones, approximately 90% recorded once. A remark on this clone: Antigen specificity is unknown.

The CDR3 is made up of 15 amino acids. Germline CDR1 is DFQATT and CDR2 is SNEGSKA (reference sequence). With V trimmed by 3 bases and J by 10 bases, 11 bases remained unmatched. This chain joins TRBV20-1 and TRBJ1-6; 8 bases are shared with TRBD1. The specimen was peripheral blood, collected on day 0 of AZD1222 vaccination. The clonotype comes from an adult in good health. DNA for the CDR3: TGCAGTGCTAGTTCGGCGGGGACAGGCGAATCACCCCTCCACTTT. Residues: CSASSAGTGESPLHF.